A selection of T cell receptor beta chains follows, all from one sample in a study of CD8+CD57+ T cells in acquired aplastic anemia. TCRdb itself ran the reads through MiXCR, one entry per CDR3 protein. The data show over 150,000 distinct CDR3 sequences, 35% to 55% seen once. The sample comprised sorted CD4+, CD8+, or CD8+CD57+ T cells (not recorded which) from PBMCs. The receptor set was obtained from a human donor in good health. The CDR3 runs from the conserved cysteine through the conserved F or W. The D gene is left open where the match is weak. Clone size, where shown, is once, few, many, or a class for clones that have expanded.

CDR3	DNA	D	J	size	V
CSARDRRVSYEQYF	TGCAGTGCGCGGGACAGGAGGGTTTCCTACGAGCAGTACTTC	TRBD1	TRBJ2-7	many	TRBV20-1
CAISRTDEETQYF	TGTGCCATCAGTAGGACCGACGAAGAGACCCAGTACTTC	-	TRBJ2-5	-	TRBV10-3
CASSSPGINTEAFF	TGTGCCAGCAGTTCCCCCGGGATAAACACTGAAGCTTTCTTT	-	TRBJ1-1	once	TRBV25-1
CASSIGWGPNTGELFF	TGTGCCAGTAGTATAGGGTGGGGGCCGAACACCGGGGAGCTGTTTTTT	-	TRBJ2-2	many	TRBV19
CSASFGTGNPTDTQYF	TGCAGTGCTAGTTTCGGGACAGGGAACCCCACAGATACGCAGTATTTT	TRBD1	TRBJ2-3	many	TRBV20-1
CASSLRQDEAFF	TGTGCCAGCAGCCTCAGACAAGATGAAGCTTTCTTT	-	TRBJ1-1	-	TRBV7-9
CASSLTSVFF	TGTGCCAGCAGCTTGACATCGGTGTTTTTT	-	TRBJ1-4	many	TRBV12-1
CASSPGGGMTTNEKLFF	TGTGCCAGCAGCCCTGGGGGGGGTATGACGACTAATGAAAAACTGTTTTTT	-	TRBJ1-4	-	TRBV4-2
CAWGRQAGNQPQHF	TGTGCCTGGGGCAGACAGGCGGGAAATCAGCCCCAGCATTTT	-	TRBJ1-5	few	TRBV30
CASSYRSATGGIYEQYF	TGTGCCAGCAGTTACCGCTCGGCTACAGGGGGGATCTACGAGCAGTACTTC	TRBD1	TRBJ2-7	-	TRBV6-5
CASSVRGHQRNQPQHF	TGTGCCAGCAGTGTCCGGGGACACCAGCGCAATCAGCCCCAGCATTTT	-	TRBJ1-5	-	TRBV2
CASSLRTGEGEKLFF	TGTGCCAGCAGTCTCCGGACAGGGGAGGGGGAAAAACTGTTTTTT	TRBD1	TRBJ1-4	many	TRBV6-1
CASSLGQGARTEAFF	TGTGCCAGCAGCTTAGGACAGGGGGCGCGCACTGAAGCTTTCTTT	TRBD1	TRBJ1-1	many	TRBV11-2
CASSLAQGNTIYF	TGTGCCAGCAGCTTAGCCCAGGGAAACACCATATATTTT	-	TRBJ1-3	-	TRBV7-9
CSARAGTGAGETQYF	TGCAGTGCTAGAGCGGGGACAGGCGCGGGAGAGACCCAGTACTTC	TRBD1	TRBJ2-5	many	TRBV20-1
CASSVATGTGVYNEQFF	TGTGCCAGCAGCGTAGCTACCGGGACAGGAGTCTACAATGAGCAGTTCTTC	TRBD1	TRBJ2-1	many	TRBV9
CASSSTRSPTDTQYF	TGTGCCAGCAGCTCGACTAGGTCCCCCACAGATACGCAGTATTTT	-	TRBJ2-3	once	TRBV7-6
CASSDWGTEAFF	TGTGCCAGCAGTGATTGGGGGACGGAAGCTTTCTTT	-	TRBJ1-1	-	TRBV25-1
CASSLAGMDEQYF	TGCGCCAGCAGCTTGGCTGGAATGGACGAGCAGTACTTC	-	TRBJ2-7	-	TRBV5-1
CASSSFKAGLGTDTQYF	TGTGCCAGCAGCTCGTTTAAGGCGGGACTGGGCACAGATACGCAGTATTTT	-	TRBJ2-3	-	TRBV9
CASSRVNTEAFF	TGTGCCAGCAGCAGGGTGAACACTGAAGCTTTCTTT	-	TRBJ1-1	-	TRBV7-9
CASSLLMGANEKLFF	TGTGCCAGCAGTTTATTGATGGGGGCTAATGAAAAACTGTTTTTT	-	TRBJ1-4	once	TRBV27
CASSLSRGGETQYF	TGTGCCAGCAGTTTATCCAGGGGCGGGGAGACCCAGTACTTC	-	TRBJ2-5	few	TRBV28
CASSLTTITTGELFF	TGTGCCAGCAGCCTGACAACAATAACCACCGGGGAGCTGTTTTTT	-	TRBJ2-2	many	TRBV7-9
CASRESIYEQYF	TGTGCCAGTCGGGAGAGCATCTACGAGCAGTACTTC	-	TRBJ2-7	-	TRBV2
CASSVVSGAFTDTQYF	TGTGCCAGCAGCGTAGTGAGTGGGGCCTTCACAGATACGCAGTATTTT	-	TRBJ2-3	many	TRBV9
CASSYLRMNTEAFF	TGTGCCAGCAGTTACTTGCGGATGAACACTGAAGCTTTCTTT	-	TRBJ1-1	many	TRBV6-5
CAISSGGASYNEQFF	TGTGCCATTTCTAGCGGGGGGGCCTCCTACAATGAGCAGTTCTTC	TRBD2	TRBJ2-1	many	TRBV10-3
CSASSLPGQGSYEQYF	TGCAGTGCCAGTAGTTTACCGGGACAGGGTTCCTACGAGCAGTACTTC	TRBD1	TRBJ2-7	-	TRBV20-1
CASRTELNTEAFF	TGTGCCAGTAGAACAGAGTTGAACACTGAAGCTTTCTTT	-	TRBJ1-1	-	TRBV6-1
CASSQGGKGVSYEQYF	TGCGCCAGCAGCCAAGGGGGCAAGGGGGTATCCTACGAGCAGTACTTC	-	TRBJ2-7	many	TRBV4-1
CSARDGGLADYEQYF	TGCAGTGCTAGAGATGGGGGACTAGCGGACTACGAGCAGTACTTC	TRBD2	TRBJ2-7	-	TRBV20-1
CASGLAGTADWKGAAQYF	TGTGCTAGTGGTTTAGCCGGGACAGCGGACTGGAAAGGCGCGGCCCAGTACTTC	TRBD1	TRBJ2-5	many	TRBV12-5
CASSLILGADTQYF	TGTGCCAGCAGCTTGATTTTGGGTGCAGATACGCAGTATTTT	-	TRBJ2-3	many	TRBV5-8
CASSPVLPNSPLHF	TGTGCCAGCAGTCCGGTCCTACCAAATTCACCCCTCCACTTT	-	TRBJ1-6	few	TRBV11-1
CASSYSTVMNTEAFF	TGTGCCAGCAGTTACTCGACAGTGATGAACACTGAAGCTTTCTTT	-	TRBJ1-1	many	TRBV6-5
CASSANNEQFF	TGTGCCAGCAGCGCCAACAATGAGCAGTTCTTC	-	TRBJ2-1	-	TRBV9
CASSPPPQARRHNYGYTF	TGTGCCAGCAGCCCTCCCCCTCAGGCAAGGCGTCATAACTATGGCTACACCTTC	-	TRBJ1-2	-	TRBV11-1
CASCFQGGEKLFF	TGTGCCAGCTGTTTCCAGGGGGGTGAAAAACTGTTTTTT	TRBD1	TRBJ1-4	-	TRBV2
CASSSTYGTGQETQYF	TGTGCCAGCAGTTCTACCTATGGGACTGGACAAGAGACCCAGTACTTC	-	TRBJ2-5	-	TRBV10-3
CATRRDRGYNEQFF	TGTGCCACCAGACGGGACAGGGGGTACAATGAGCAGTTCTTC	TRBD1	TRBJ2-1	many	TRBV24-1
CASSPYRGNNEQFF	TGTGCCAGCAGCCCCTACAGGGGCAACAATGAGCAGTTCTTC	TRBD1	TRBJ2-1	many	TRBV7-3
CASRAGNSPLHF	TGTGCCAGCAGGGCCGGAAATTCACCCCTCCACTTT	-	TRBJ1-6	few	TRBV25-1